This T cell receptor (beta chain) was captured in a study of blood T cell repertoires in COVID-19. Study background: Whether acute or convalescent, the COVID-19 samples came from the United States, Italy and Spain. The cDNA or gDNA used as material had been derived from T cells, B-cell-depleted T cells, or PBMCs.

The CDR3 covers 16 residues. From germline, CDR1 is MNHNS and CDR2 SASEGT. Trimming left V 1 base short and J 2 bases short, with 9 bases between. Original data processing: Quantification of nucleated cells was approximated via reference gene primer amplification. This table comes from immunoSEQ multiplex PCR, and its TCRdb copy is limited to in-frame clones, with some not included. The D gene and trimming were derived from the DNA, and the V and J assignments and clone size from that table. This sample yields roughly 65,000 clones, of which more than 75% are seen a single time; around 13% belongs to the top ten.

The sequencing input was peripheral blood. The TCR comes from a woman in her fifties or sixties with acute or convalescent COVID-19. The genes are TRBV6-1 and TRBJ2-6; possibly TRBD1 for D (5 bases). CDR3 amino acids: CASSEVRGTGANVLTF. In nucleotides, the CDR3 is TGTGCCAGCAGTGAAGTTAGGGGAACTGGGGCCAACGTCCTGACTTTC.